Below are 27 T cell receptor beta chains sequenced from a single sample in a study of T cells after yellow fever vaccination. Using its own MiXCR run on the 5' RACE reads, TCRdb lists one record per CDR3 protein. The sample carries approximately 85,000 distinct CDR3 sequences, less than 15% recorded once. Sequencing used CD8+ T cells not binding an NS4B(214-222) dextramer, sorted from PBMCs, obtained more than 20 days after the first yellow fever vaccination. The receptors derive from a man younger than 35 who received the YFV17D yellow fever vaccine.

The J gene is TRBJ2-1, the V gene TRBV6-2 or TRBV6-3, with TRBD2 identical over 8 bases. CDR1 is MNHEY, CDR2 SVGEGT, per germline. The CDR3 has 15 residues. Trimming cost V 6 bases and J 6 bases; bases outside gene matches: 10. The CDR3 spells CASRPGTSSFNEQFF. For the CDR3, the DNA is TGTGCCAGCAGACCCGGGACTAGTAGTTTCAATGAGCAGTTCTTC.

In its sample, this clonotype was seen many times. The chain recombines TRBV7-3 with TRBJ2-2; D unclear. V was shortened by 5 bases and J by 1 base, with 14 bases between the two germline ends. The CDR3 runs 16 residues. The germline gives CDR1 SGHTA, CDR2 FQGTGA. CDR3 residues: CASSPFGKENTGELFF. DNA for the CDR3: TGTGCCAGCAGCCCATTCGGCAAAGAGAACACCGGGGAGCTGTTTTTT.

There are a few counts of this clonotype. The chain uses TRBV29-1 and TRBJ2-1, with D perhaps matching TRBD1 (6 bases). Germline CDR1 SQVTM, CDR2 ANQGSEA. The CDR3 is 13 amino acids. V dropped 0 bases and J dropped 7 bases, with 10 bases sitting between them. In DNA, the CDR3 is TGCAGCGTTGAAGATCTCAGGGGAAATGAGCAGTTCTTC. Translating it yields CSVEDLRGNEQFF.

This clonotype was seen more than once but under ten times. The chain joins TRBV28 to TRBJ1-4; 9 nucleotides agree with TRBD1. The CDR3 consists of 16 residues. The ends lost 7 bases at V and 5 bases at J; junction bases unmatched: 11. Germline CDR1 reads MDHEN; CDR2 reads SYDVKM. CDR3 residues: CASTIYRGRLNEKLFF. The CDR3 coding sequence is TGTGCCAGCACGATATACAGGGGGCGCCTAAATGAAAAACTGTTTTTT. The variable domain in full, completed from reference TRBV28 and TRBJ1-4, reads DVKVTQSSRYLVKRTGEKVFLECVQDMDHENMFWYRQDPGLGLRLIYFSYDVKMKEKGDIPEGYSVSREKKERFSLILESASTNQTSMYLCASTIYRGRLNEKLFFGSGTQLSVL.

The CDR3 region is CASSFGGGGNTDTQYF. In DNA form, the CDR3 reads TGTGCCAGCAGTTTTGGTGGCGGGGGGAACACAGATACGCAGTATTTT. The rearrangement joins TRBV12-3 or TRBV12-4 to TRBJ2-3; 8 bases agree with TRBD2. V shed 3 bases and J 2 bases; nucleotides not matched to a gene: 7. The CDR3 is 16 amino acids.

This clonotype has just a few counts. This chain links TRBV4-1 with TRBJ2-3; D call uncertain. The germline V gene has CDR1 MGHRA and CDR2 YSYEKL. Trimming stripped 6 bases from V and 4 bases from J, with 11 bases between. The CDR3 length is 13 residues. For the CDR3, the DNA is TGCGCCAGCAGTCCACACAGCGCAGATACGCAGTATTTT. It specifies CASSPHSADTQYF.

V is TRBV27 and J is TRBJ2-1; no definite D call. The CDR3 has 14 amino acids. V shed 1 base and J shed 6 bases, with 10 bases lying between them. Germline values: CDR1 MNHEY, CDR2 SMNVEV (reference sequence). The CDR3 sequence: CASSLFSRINEQFF. DNA of the CDR3: TGTGCCAGCAGTTTATTCTCCAGAATCAATGAGCAGTTCTTC.

This clonotype has a handful of counts. The chain carries TRBV25-1 and TRBJ2-7; D uncertain. CDR1 is MGHDK, CDR2 SYGVNS, per germline. The V and J ends lost 5 bases and 5 bases respectively, with 13 bases between them. This CDR3 has 13 amino acids. The CDR3 DNA follows: TGTGCCAGCAGTCCAGGTAGCCTGGACGAGCAGTACTTC. It specifies CASSPGSLDEQYF.

This clonotype was observed a few times. The J gene is TRBJ1-2, the V gene TRBV29-1, with D unclear. This CDR3 region has 11 residues. Germline values: CDR1 SQVTM, CDR2 ANQGSEA. The V gene lost 8 bases and the J gene lost 8 bases, with 15 bases spanning the gap. CDR3 protein: CSLKLPEGYTF. CDR3 sequence (DNA): TGCAGCCTTAAGCTCCCGGAGGGCTACACCTTC.

This rearrangement joins TRBV3-1 to TRBJ1-6; no clear D. Trimming pared 2 bases from V and 6 bases from J, leaving 8 bases between. CDR3 length equals 14 residues. Looked up from germline, CDR1 is LGHDT and CDR2 is YNNKEL (reference sequence). The CDR3 nucleotides are TGTGCCAGCAGCCAAATGACGGGTAATTCACCCCTCCACTTT. Protein sequence: CASSQMTGNSPLHF. Together with reference TRBV3-1 and TRBJ1-6, the CDR3 gives the full variable domain: DTAVSQTPKYLVTQMGNDKSIKCEQNLGHDTMYWYKQDSKKFLKIMFSYNNKELIINETVPNRFSPKSPDKAHLNLHINSLELGDSAVYFCASSQMTGNSPLHFGNGTRLTVT.

The chain carries TRBV7-9 and TRBJ2-7, with a tentative D call TRBD2 (6 bases). Per the germline V gene, CDR1 is SEHNR and CDR2 is FQNEAQ (reference sequence). This CDR3 spans 13 amino acids. With 6 bases removed from V and 5 bases from J, the gap between germline ends came to 14 bases. CDR3 region: CASRPKGGDEQYF. Here the CDR3 DNA reads TGTGCCAGCAGACCCAAAGGCGGGGACGAGCAGTACTTC.

This clonotype turned up a few times. This chain links TRBV20-1 with TRBJ1-5; D gene unclear. This CDR3 has 12 residues. Trimming stripped 6 bases from V and 6 bases from J, with 12 bases between. Germline-derived CDR1 and CDR2 are DFQATT and SNEGSKA (reference sequence). The CDR3 nucleotides read TGCAGTGCCCACGGGGATAGTCAGCCCCAGCATTTT. This codes for CSAHGDSQPQHF.

This chain connects TRBV7-3 to TRBJ2-2, with TRBD2 matching over 7 bases. J lost 3 bases, V lost 2 bases, and 9 bases had no gene match. The CDR3 has 17 amino acids. Germline CDR1 and CDR2: SGHTA and FQGTGA. CDR3 DNA sequence: TGTGCCAGCAGCTTAGGCGGGCCCGGGGGGTACACCGGGGAGCTGTTTTTT. Translating it yields CASSLGGPGGYTGELFF.

This clonotype was picked up a small number of times. The chain recombines TRBV6-2 or TRBV6-3 with TRBJ2-7; 8 bases line up with TRBD1. The CDR3 has 17 residues. The germline V gene has CDR1 MNHEY and CDR2 SVGEGT. Germline trimming cut 5 bases from V and 1 base from J; bases unmatched to any gene: 13. CDR3 amino acids: CASSIPPIGTGSYEQYF. The CDR3 coding sequence is TGTGCCAGCAGTATCCCCCCGATAGGGACAGGATCCTACGAGCAGTACTTC.

The V and J genes are TRBV15 and TRBJ2-7; D is ambiguous. This CDR3 has 13 residues. Trimming shortened V by 0 bases and J by 0 bases, and 3 bases separated the two germline ends. Germline-derived CDR1 and CDR2 are LNHNV and YYDKDF (reference sequence). This CDR3 reads CATSRDLSYEQYV. CDR3 nucleotides: TGTGCCACCAGCAGAGATCTCTCCTACGAGCAGTACGTC.

The chain links TRBV12-3 or TRBV12-4 to TRBJ1-1; D is ambiguous. Trimming shortened V by 5 bases and J by 1 base, and 5 bases separated the two germline ends. This CDR3 comprises 12 residues. As DNA, the CDR3 is TGTGCCAGCAGTATTGGGAACACTGAAGCTTTCTTT. It encodes CASSIGNTEAFF.

The chain uses TRBV6-2 or TRBV6-3 and TRBJ2-5; possibly TRBD1 or TRBD2 for D (5 bases each). The CDR3 has 16 residues. Germline V gene lookup returns CDR1 MNHEY and CDR2 SVGEGT. V dropped 4 bases and J dropped 2 bases, with 17 bases sitting between them. CDR3 sequence reads: CASSSLRDRQQETQYF. The CDR3 DNA is TGTGCCAGCAGTTCACTCCGGGACCGCCAACAAGAGACCCAGTACTTC.

This clonotype was counted only a few times. The chain employs TRBV11-2 and TRBJ2-1, with TRBD2 matching 8 bases. Germline CDR1 and CDR2: SGHAT and FQNNGV. The V gene end was trimmed by 1 base and the J gene end by 4 bases; junction bases not matched to a gene: 12. There are 18 residues in the CDR3. The CDR3 sequence: CASSLGGPGLGWYNEQFF. Here the CDR3 DNA reads TGTGCCAGCAGCTTAGGGGGGCCGGGACTAGGGTGGTACAATGAGCAGTTCTTC.

The chain combines TRBV12-3 or TRBV12-4 with TRBJ2-1; D gene unclear. This CDR3 comprises 12 residues. V was cut by 8 bases and J by 5 bases, with 10 bases left in between. CDR3 bases: TGTGCCAGCTCCCCTTCTAACAATGAGCAGTTCTTC. It is translated as CASSPSNNEQFF.

The table lists this clonotype with many counts. This chain connects TRBV4-2 to TRBJ2-1; TRBD2 matches 8 bases. Losses at the gene ends were 3 bases for V and 7 bases for J; bases not matched to a gene: 14. Germline V gene lookup returns CDR1 LGHNA and CDR2 YNFKEQ. The CDR3 sequence is 17 residues long. In nucleotides, the CDR3 is TGTGCCAGCAGCCACACTTTACTAGCGGCCTCTACAAATGAGCAGTTCTTC. It yields the protein CASSHTLLAASTNEQFF.

A few counts support this clonotype. This chain connects TRBV11-2 to TRBJ2-2; 9 positions match TRBD2. The CDR3 has 15 residues. The germline CDR1 and CDR2 sequences are SGHAT and FQNNGV. Trimming at V came to 4 bases and at J to 3 bases, leaving 3 bases not matched to a gene. CDR3 in DNA: TGTGCCAGCAGCTATAGCGGGGGCTACACCGGGGAGCTGTTTTTT. Its protein is CASSYSGGYTGELFF.

The chain carries TRBV6-1 and TRBJ1-1; a possible D gene is TRBD1 (5 bases). CDR1 and CDR2 (germline): MNHNS, SASEGT. The CDR3 sequence is 14 residues long. V lost 7 bases and J 0 bases, leaving 12 bases between the germline ends. Here the CDR3 reads CASTPGLMNTEAFF. CDR3 DNA sequence: TGTGCCAGCACCCCAGGGTTGATGAACACTGAAGCTTTCTTT.

This clonotype was detected a few times. The chain uses TRBV10-3 and TRBJ2-5; D gene uncertain. This CDR3 spans 14 amino acids. Trimming left V 6 bases short and J 2 bases short, with 13 bases between. CDR1 and CDR2 (germline): ENHRY, SYGVKD. The CDR3 DNA is TGTGCCATCAGCGGGTCGATGAATCAAGAGACCCAGTACTTC. This codes for CAISGSMNQETQYF.

V gene TRBV20-1 combines with J gene TRBJ2-5; TRBD2 is a possible D gene (6 bases). The V and J ends lost 3 bases and 2 bases respectively, with 7 bases between them. CDR1 and CDR2 from the germline V gene are DFQATT and SNEGSKA (reference sequence). The CDR3 is 12 amino acids. The CDR3 protein is CSASAGQETQYF. The CDR3 DNA sequence: TGCAGTGCTAGCGCGGGGCAAGAGACCCAGTACTTC.

The DNA of the CDR3 is TGTGCCAGCGGGTCAACAGTAGGGCGGCCCCAGCATTTT. As protein: CASGSTVGRPQHF. The gene calls are TRBV27 and TRBJ1-5; D unclear. Germline-derived CDR1 and CDR2 are MNHEY and SMNVEV (reference sequence). V lost 8 bases, J lost 9 bases, and 17 bases lay in between. The CDR3 runs to 13 residues.

This clonotype was seen repeatedly, ten times or more. V and J are TRBV12-3 or TRBV12-4 and TRBJ2-1, with TRBD2 identical over 13 bases. V lost 6 bases to trimming and J lost 12 bases; unmatched junction nucleotides: 8. This CDR3 contains 14 residues. The CDR3: CASSAGLAGPWQFF. The CDR3 region has the DNA TGTGCCAGCAGCGCGGGACTAGCGGGGCCCTGGCAGTTCTTC.

This chain uses TRBV15 with TRBJ2-2, with D perhaps given as TRBD1 or TRBD2 (5 bases each). V shed 8 bases and J shed 1 base, with 8 bases lying between them. The CDR3 totals 13 residues. Per germline, CDR1 LNHNV and CDR2 YYDKDF (reference sequence). CDR3 in amino acids: CATGTVNTGELFF. The DNA for the CDR3 is TGTGCCACCGGGACGGTGAACACCGGGGAGCTGTTTTTT.